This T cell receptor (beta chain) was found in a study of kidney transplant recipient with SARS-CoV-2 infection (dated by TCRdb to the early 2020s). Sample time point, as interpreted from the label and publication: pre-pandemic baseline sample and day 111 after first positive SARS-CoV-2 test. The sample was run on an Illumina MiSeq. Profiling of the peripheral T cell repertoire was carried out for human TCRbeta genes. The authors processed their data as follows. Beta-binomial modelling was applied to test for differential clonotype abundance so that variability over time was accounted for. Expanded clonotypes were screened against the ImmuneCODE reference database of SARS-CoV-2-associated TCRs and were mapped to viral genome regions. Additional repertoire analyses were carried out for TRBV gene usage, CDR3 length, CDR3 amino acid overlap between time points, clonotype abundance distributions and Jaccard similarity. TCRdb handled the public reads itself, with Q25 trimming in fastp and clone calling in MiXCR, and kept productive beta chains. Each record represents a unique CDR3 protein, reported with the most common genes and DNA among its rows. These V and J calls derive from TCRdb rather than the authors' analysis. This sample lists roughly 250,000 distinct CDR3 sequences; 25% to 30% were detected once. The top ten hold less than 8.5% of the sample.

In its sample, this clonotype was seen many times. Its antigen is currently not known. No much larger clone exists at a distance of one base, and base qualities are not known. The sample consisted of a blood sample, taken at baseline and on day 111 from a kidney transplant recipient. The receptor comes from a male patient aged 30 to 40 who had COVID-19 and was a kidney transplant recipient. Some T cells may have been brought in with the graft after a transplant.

Here is the DNA: TGCAGTGCTAGAGACCGGACCTCCTACGAGCAGTACTTC. This codes for CSARDRTSYEQYF. The rearrangement combines TRBV20-1 with TRBJ2-7; no D gene can be assigned with confidence. Trimming costs V 0 bases and J 0 bases, and their ends lie 6 bases apart. Reading the germline V gene (reference sequence) gives CDR1 DFQATT and CDR2 SNEGSKA. CDR3 length: 13 amino acids, cysteine to phenylalanine. CDR3 DNA only is kept here, 39 bases in frame from base 1.